Listed here are 12 T cell receptor beta chains from one sample, sequenced in a study of identical twins. One entry per CDR3 protein results from TCRdb running MiXCR on the 5' RACE reads. The sample records 450,000 to 500,000 distinct CDR3 sequences, around an eighth being singletons. This sample was shared with a second study, whose subject was yellow fever vaccine responses in identical twins.

The sequenced sample was CD4+ T cells sorted from blood. Source of these receptors: a woman between 18 and 29 years old in good health.

The genes are TRBV7-2 and TRBJ2-7; TRBD1 matches 7 bases. Germline V lookup: CDR1 SGHTA, CDR2 FQGNSA. CDR3 length equals 15 residues. Trimming at V came to 5 bases and at J to 2 bases, leaving 9 bases not matched to a gene. Here the CDR3 reads CASSRQGRFPYEQYF. The CDR3 bases are TGTGCCAGCAGCCGACAGGGTAGATTCCCCTACGAGCAGTACTTC.

This clonotype was picked up many times. V gene TRBV7-2 combines with J gene TRBJ2-1, with 7 bases aligning to TRBD2. Germline values: CDR1 SGHTA, CDR2 FQGNSA. The CDR3 has 20 residues. J gave up 0 bases and V 0 bases, and 14 bases lay outside the gene matches. The DNA of the CDR3 is TGTGCCAGCAGCTTAGCCTCATCGTGGGCTAGCGGATACTCCTACAATGAGCAGTTCTTC. Translation: CASSLASSWASGYSYNEQFF. The full variable domain, in which reference TRBV7-2 and TRBJ2-1 provide the parts outside the CDR3, is GAGVSQSPSNKVTEKGKDVELRCDPISGHTALYWYRQSLGQGLEFLIYFQGNSAPDKSGLPSDRFSAERTGGSVSTLTIQRTQQEDSAVYLCASSLASSWASGYSYNEQFFGPGTRLTVL.

The chain carries TRBV24-1 and TRBJ2-7; TRBD2 matches at 9 bases. CDR3 length: 16 residues. Germline CDR1 KGHDR, CDR2 SFDVKD. J was trimmed by 2 bases and V by 4 bases; bases with no gene match: 8. CDR3 in amino acids: CATSDGVASGTYEQYF. The CDR3 bases are TGTGCCACCAGTGACGGGGTGGCTAGCGGGACCTACGAGCAGTACTTC.

This clonotype showed up just a few times. The chain recombines TRBV6-1 with TRBJ2-4; the match to TRBD1 covers 8 bases. V shed 5 bases, J shed 7 bases, and the junction held 10 bases outside the gene matches. Germline V gives CDR1 MNHNS, CDR2 SASEGT. This CDR3 region has 15 residues. In DNA, the CDR3 is TGTGCCAGCAGTACCGGACAGGGTTCCTTGAACATTCAGTACTTC. It specifies CASSTGQGSLNIQYF.

The chain uses TRBV10-3 and TRBJ2-5; 11 nucleotides align to TRBD2. This CDR3 region has 16 residues. After removal of 4 bases from V and 7 bases from J, the junction contained 11 bases not matched to a gene. Germline V gives CDR1 ENHRY, CDR2 SYGVKD. The CDR3 bases are TGTGCCATCAGTGGAGAAACTAGCGGGAGAACCGGGACCCAGTACTTC. Amino acid sequence: CAISGETSGRTGTQYF.

This clonotype was found a few times. The chain combines TRBV6-1 with TRBJ2-3; 11 bases map to TRBD2. This CDR3 is 16 amino acids long. With 6 bases clipped from V and 5 bases from J, the junction kept 10 bases outside the gene matches. Germline CDR1 and CDR2: MNHNS and SASEGT. CDR3 region: CASSDGLAGGIDTQYF. For the CDR3, the DNA is TGTGCCAGCAGCGACGGACTAGCGGGTGGGATAGATACGCAGTATTTT.

In this sample, this clonotype turned up a few times. The chain recombines TRBV3-1 with TRBJ2-5; no clear D gene. This CDR3 comprises 15 residues. V was cut by 0 bases and J by 2 bases, with 10 bases left in between. Germline CDR1 and CDR2: LGHDT and YNNKEL (reference sequence). The CDR3 spells CASSQDLPPQETQYF. Written as DNA, the CDR3 is TGTGCCAGCAGCCAAGATCTACCACCGCAAGAGACCCAGTACTTC.

There are a few counts of this clonotype. The rearrangement uses TRBV11-3 and TRBJ2-1; TRBD2 matches at 7 bases. V shed 5 bases and J 0 bases; nucleotides not matched to a gene: 7. CDR3 length: 16 residues. The germline CDR1 and CDR2 sequences are SGHNT and YENEEA. This CDR3 reads CASSRGGRFSYNEQFF. The CDR3 DNA reads as TGTGCCAGCAGCAGGGGCGGGAGATTCTCCTACAATGAGCAGTTCTTC.

This clonotype was seen repeatedly, ten times or more. The chain joins TRBV12-3 or TRBV12-4 to TRBJ1-5; D unresolved. This CDR3 has 15 residues. Between the trimmed V and J ends, which lost 2 bases and 2 bases, there was a span of 10 bases. The CDR3 DNA is TGTGCCAGCAGTTTATTTGACCGGGGCAATCAGCCCCAGCATTTT. This codes for CASSLFDRGNQPQHF.

The chain combines TRBV4-2 with TRBJ2-3; no clear D. Germline loops: CDR1 LGHNA, CDR2 YNFKEQ. The CDR3 contains 15 residues. V gave up 1 base and J gave up 4 bases, with 12 bases separating them. The CDR3: CASSQAHLSSDTQYF. In DNA form, the CDR3 reads TGTGCCAGCAGCCAAGCGCACCTTAGCTCAGATACGCAGTATTTT.

The chain carries TRBV5-6 and TRBJ2-1; tentatively, D is TRBD1 (6 bases). Trimming removed 0 bases at V and 9 bases at J, with 10 bases between. The CDR3 extends over 13 amino acids. Germline-derived CDR1 and CDR2 are SGHDT and YYEEEE. Here the CDR3 DNA reads TGTGCCAGCAGCTTGGACAGGGTAATTGAGCAGTTCTTC. It encodes CASSLDRVIEQFF.

This clonotype was picked up many times. The chain couples TRBV5-1 to TRBJ2-1; 8 bases match TRBD1. V gave up 4 bases and J gave up 7 bases; unmatched junction bases: 16. The CDR3 is 17 residues long. CDR1 is SGHRS and CDR2 is YFSETQ in the germline V gene. CDR3 in DNA: TGCGCCAGCAGCCCTCCTGAGTGGGCAGGGGGCAAGAATGAGCAGTTCTTC. It specifies CASSPPEWAGGKNEQFF.